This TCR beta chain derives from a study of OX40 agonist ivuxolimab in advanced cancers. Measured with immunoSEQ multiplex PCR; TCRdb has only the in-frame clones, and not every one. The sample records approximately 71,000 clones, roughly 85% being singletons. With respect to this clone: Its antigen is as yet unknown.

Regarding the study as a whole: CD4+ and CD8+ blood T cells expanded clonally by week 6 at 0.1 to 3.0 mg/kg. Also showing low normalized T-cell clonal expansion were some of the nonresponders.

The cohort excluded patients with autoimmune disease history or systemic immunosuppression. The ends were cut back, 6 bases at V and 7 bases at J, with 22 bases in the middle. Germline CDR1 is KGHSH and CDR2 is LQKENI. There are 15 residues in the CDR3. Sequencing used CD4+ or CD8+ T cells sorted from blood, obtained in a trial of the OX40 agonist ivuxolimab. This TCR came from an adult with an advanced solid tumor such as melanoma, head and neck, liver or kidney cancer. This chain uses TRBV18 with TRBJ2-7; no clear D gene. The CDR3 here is CASSPFNSPGTEQYF. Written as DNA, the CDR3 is TGTGCCAGCTCGCCCTTTAATAGCCCCGGTACGGAGCAGTACTTC.